This TCR beta chain was recovered during a study of regulatory T cells in long-lasting Graves disease. The time point: newly diagnosed GD, antithyroid drugs for less than 3 months. PBMCs provided the RNA from which the TCR library was made. The J segment lost 6 bases and the V segment lost 3 bases, leaving 8 bases of the junction unmatched. The CDR3 totals 16 residues. Germline V gene sequence: CDR1 SGHNT, CDR2 YENEEA. Assembly of TCR beta libraries relied on iRepertoire HTBI primers together with Arm-PCR of CDR3 regions. TCRdb itself ran the multiplex PCR reads through MiXCR, one entry per CDR3 protein. The sample shows about 440,000 distinct CDR3 sequences, about 16% of them seen only once. This clonotype came up many times. Its matching antigen is unknown. Study-wide results and caveats: Preferential use of TRBV28, TRBJ1-2 and TRBJ2-5 was seen in persistent disease. Only a small sample size was used, which may have cut accuracy. Relative to new patients (roughly 950), persistent patients exhibited greater sharing of public clonotypes (approximately 3,000).

These data were also reused for a study on T cells in Graves' hyperthyroidism and ophthalmopathy.

This chain links TRBV11-3 with TRBJ2-3; 11 bases agree with TRBD2. Sample: peripheral blood mononuclear cells (PBMCs), taken at new diagnosis, from a patient treated with antithyroid drugs. This TCR derives from a woman aged 25 to 39 with Graves disease. This chain's CDR3 is CASSFPSLAGVDTQYF. The CDR3 nucleotides read TGTGCCAGCAGCTTCCCTTCACTAGCGGGAGTTGATACGCAGTATTTT.